One and the same sample provided the 27 T cell receptor beta chains below, sequenced in a study of CD8+ T cells in alopecia areata. RNA was isolated and reverse transcribed to cDNA, the sequencing template. Measured with immunoSEQ multiplex PCR; TCRdb has only the in-frame clones, and not every one. The sample includes about 120,000 clones, over 60% seen only once; the top ten take around 2.7%. Sample: CD4+ T cells sorted from blood. These receptors were obtained from a human donor in good health.

V and J are TRBV6-6 and TRBJ2-2, with D perhaps TRBD2 (7 bases). The V end was cut by 2 bases, the J end by 7 bases, with 14 bases between. CDR1 and CDR2 from the germline V gene are MNHNY and SVGAGI (reference sequence). This CDR3 has 15 residues. DNA for the CDR3: TGTGCCAGCAGTTACACCCTCGGGGGGCTCGGGGAGCTGTTTTTT. It is translated as CASSYTLGGLGELFF.

The sample holds a few counts of this clone. The chain is built from TRBV29-1 and TRBJ1-1; D not resolved. The CDR3 is made up of 14 amino acids. Trimming took off 4 bases at V and 1 base at J, with 13 bases between the two ends. In germline, CDR1 is SQVTM, CDR2 ANQGSEA. CDR3 bases: TGCAGCGTTGTGGCCTTAACTCAGAACACTGAAGCTTTCTTT. Protein sequence: CSVVALTQNTEAFF.

V and J are TRBV30 and TRBJ1-6; D is ambiguous. Germline lookup yields CDR1 GTSNPN and CDR2 SVGIG (reference sequence). Trimming cost V 0 bases and J 9 bases, with 9 bases left between them. CDR3 length: 13 residues. The CDR3 nucleotides are TGTGCCTGGAGTGTATCGCGTACTTCACCCCTCCACTTT. Translation: CAWSVSRTSPLHF.

The chain employs TRBV6-1 and TRBJ2-3; 7 bases map to TRBD1. The V segment lost 11 bases and the J segment 2 bases; nucleotides outside the gene matches: 4. The CDR3 sequence is 12 residues long. Germline V lookup: CDR1 MNHNS, CDR2 SASEGT. The CDR3: CAEGADTDTQYF. For the CDR3, the DNA is TGTGCCGAGGGGGCTGACACAGATACGCAGTATTTT.

This clone was found a few times. The V and J genes are TRBV6-5 and TRBJ1-6; D is undetermined. This CDR3 region has 13 residues. Looked up from germline, CDR1 is MNHEY and CDR2 is SVGAGI. The germline V and J ends were trimmed by 5 bases and 6 bases, with 8 bases remaining between them. The CDR3 reads CASSRTSNSPLHF. The DNA of the CDR3 is TGTGCCAGCAGTCGCACGAGTAATTCACCCCTCCACTTT.

The CDR3 region is CASSDGGSRSKGTQYF. The CDR3 DNA is TGCGCCAGCAGTGACGGGGGCTCCCGGAGTAAGGGGACCCAGTACTTC. The rearrangement joins TRBV10-2 to TRBJ2-5, with D possibly called TRBD1 or TRBD2 (6 bases each). The germline gives CDR1 WSHSY, CDR2 SAAADI. V lost 3 bases and J 7 bases, leaving 21 bases between the germline ends. CDR3 size: 16 residues.

The rearrangement joins TRBV29-1 to TRBJ1-2; no reliable D call. Germline loops: CDR1 SQVTM, CDR2 ANQGSEA. CDR3 size: 10 residues. Trimming removed 5 bases at V and 8 bases at J, with 9 bases between. The CDR3 loop reads CSVFLTGYTF. The CDR3 region has the DNA TGCAGCGTTTTCTTAACCGGCTACACCTTC.

This chain connects TRBV29-1 to TRBJ1-5; D ambiguous. V lost 4 bases and J 3 bases, leaving 10 bases between the germline ends. The CDR3 has 13 amino acids. Looked up from germline, CDR1 is SQVTM and CDR2 is ANQGSEA. The DNA of the CDR3 is TGCAGCGTTGCTTTGACGGTCAATCAGCCCCAGCATTTT. Protein sequence: CSVALTVNQPQHF.

This clone occurred a few times. The chain carries TRBV19 and TRBJ1-1, with D perhaps TRBD1 (6 bases). The germline CDR1 and CDR2 sequences are LNHDA and SQIVND (reference sequence). The CDR3 runs 12 residues. V lost 6 bases, J lost 6 bases, and 11 bases lay in between. CDR3 sequence reads: CASRYRDSEAFF. The CDR3 coding sequence is TGTGCCAGTAGGTACAGGGACTCTGAAGCTTTCTTT.

The V call is TRBV5-1, the J call TRBJ2-1; D unresolved. Germline V lookup: CDR1 SGHRS, CDR2 YFSETQ. This CDR3 is built from 13 residues. Between the trimmed V and J ends, which lost 2 bases and 6 bases, there was a span of 9 bases. In DNA, the CDR3 is TGCGCCAGCAGCTTTAGTACAGTCAATGAGCAGTTCTTC. It codes for CASSFSTVNEQFF.

This rearrangement joins TRBV6-5 to TRBJ2-3; 10 nucleotides line up with TRBD2. Per germline, CDR1 MNHEY and CDR2 SVGAGI. The CDR3 runs to 14 residues. The V and J ends lost 6 bases and 6 bases, in that order; junction bases with no gene match: 6. The CDR3 DNA is TGTGCCAGCAGGGCAAGCGGGGGGGCGGATACGCAGTATTTT. As protein: CASRASGGADTQYF.

In its sample, this clone was seen once. The chain joins TRBV6-5 to TRBJ1-1; TRBD1 is a possible D gene (6 bases). Germline assignment: CDR1 MNHEY and CDR2 SVGAGI. V shed 6 bases and J shed 9 bases, with 14 bases lying between them. The CDR3 covers 12 residues. The CDR3 spells CASSRGTTKAFF. The CDR3 DNA sequence: TGTGCCAGCAGCCGGGGGACAACAAAAGCTTTCTTT.

The DNA for the CDR3 is TGTGCCAGCAGCTTGGTCGGAAGCAATCAGCCCCAGCATTTT. Translated, it gives CASSLVGSNQPQHF. The V call is TRBV7-2, the J call TRBJ1-5; D not certain. Germline CDR1 SGHTA, CDR2 FQGNSA. With 3 bases removed from V and 1 base from J, the gap between germline ends came to 7 bases. This CDR3 region has 14 residues.

This clone has a count of ten or more. The chain links TRBV19 to TRBJ1-3; D might be TRBD1 (6 bases). V lost 9 bases and J 0 bases, leaving 12 bases between the germline ends. There are 14 residues in the CDR3. Germline CDR1 LNHDA, CDR2 SQIVND (reference sequence). Here the CDR3 DNA reads TGTGCCAGCAATGACAGGAGCTCTGGAAACACCATATATTTT. Translated: CASNDRSSGNTIYF.

The genes are TRBV29-1 and TRBJ2-5; D remains ambiguous. This CDR3 has 13 residues. Germline V gene data show CDR1 as SQVTM and CDR2 as ANQGSEA. Trimming stripped 3 bases from V and 0 bases from J, with 8 bases between. The CDR3 here is CSVDRAYQETQYF. In DNA form, the CDR3 reads TGCAGCGTTGATCGGGCGTACCAAGAGACCCAGTACTTC.

This clone was picked up a small number of times. The rearrangement uses TRBV9 and TRBJ2-7, with 10 bases matching TRBD1. With V trimmed by 3 bases and J by 4 bases, 10 bases remained unmatched. Germline assignment: CDR1 SGDLS and CDR2 YYNGEE. The CDR3 covers 16 residues. CDR3 amino acids: CASSAPRRDRGYEQYF. The CDR3 nucleotides read TGTGCCAGCAGCGCCCCCCGGCGGGACAGGGGATACGAGCAGTACTTC.

This clone was counted between two and nine times. Here the CDR3 reads CASSLQGANTEAFF. For the CDR3, the DNA is TGTGCCAGCAGCTTGCAGGGGGCCAACACTGAAGCTTTCTTT. The rearrangement joins TRBV7-9 to TRBJ1-1, with 8 bases identical to TRBD1. This CDR3 has 14 amino acids. Germline CDR1 reads SEHNR; CDR2 reads FQNEAQ (reference sequence). V lost 3 bases and J lost 2; bases outside the gene matches: 2.

V is TRBV11-1 and J is TRBJ1-5; D unresolved. Germline-derived CDR1 and CDR2 are SGHAT and FQDESV (reference sequence). Trimming removed 2 bases at V and 4 bases at J, with 12 bases between. The CDR3 extends over 15 amino acids. The CDR3 is CASSLNPGLNQPQHF. Here the CDR3 DNA reads TGTGCCAGCAGCTTAAATCCAGGTCTAAATCAGCCCCAGCATTTT.

The gene calls are TRBV29-1 and TRBJ2-7; D may match TRBD1 or TRBD2 (6 bases each). This CDR3 has 13 amino acids. CDR1 is SQVTM, CDR2 ANQGSEA, per germline. The CDR3 reads CAGGSRNIYEQYF. DNA for the CDR3: TGCGCCGGGGGCTCCAGAAATATCTACGAGCAGTACTTC.

This clone has a handful of counts. The chain links TRBV29-1 to TRBJ2-1, with 8 positions matching TRBD1. Germline V CDR1 and CDR2: SQVTM, ANQGSEA. V lost 5 bases, J lost 7 bases, and 4 bases stayed unmatched. The CDR3 length is 12 residues. In DNA form, the CDR3 reads TGCAGCGTTTCACAGGGGGGTAATGAGCAGTTCTTC. This codes for CSVSQGGNEQFF.

V usage is TRBV7-2 and J usage is TRBJ1-5, with 11 bases identical to TRBD1. With 3 bases clipped from V and 4 bases from J, the junction kept 5 bases outside the gene matches. Germline V CDR1 and CDR2: SGHTA, FQGNSA. There are 16 residues in the CDR3. The CDR3 is CASSFKWDRGNQPQHF. CDR3 in DNA: TGTGCCAGCAGCTTCAAGTGGGACAGGGGGAATCAGCCCCAGCATTTT.

The gene calls are TRBV23-1 and TRBJ2-4; no clear D gene. TRBV23-1 is sorted into the ORF group, with uncertain function. The length of the CDR3 is 11 residues. V gave up 6 bases and J gave up 7 bases, with 7 bases separating them. The CDR3, as DNA: TGCGCCAGCAGGTGTATGAACATTCAGTACTTC. Its translation: CASRCMNIQYF.

This clone has just one count. V and J are TRBV6-5 and TRBJ2-7, with D possibly TRBD2 on 7 matching bases. The CDR3 consists of 15 residues. Germline assignment: CDR1 MNHEY and CDR2 SVGAGI. V was clipped by 4 bases and J by 3 bases, with 16 bases between them. CDR3 sequence: CASSFRYREGYEQYF. CDR3 sequence (DNA): TGTGCCAGCAGTTTCAGATACAGGGAGGGCTACGAGCAGTACTTC.

The CDR3 loop is CASGLPGREDNEQFF. CDR3 DNA: TGTGCTAGTGGTCTCCCCGGACGGGAGGACAATGAGCAGTTCTTC. The J gene is TRBJ2-1, the V gene TRBV12-5; 7 nucleotides line up with TRBD2. This CDR3 has 15 residues. After removal of 5 bases from V and 5 bases from J, the junction contained 9 bases not matched to a gene. The germline V gene encodes CDR1 LGHNT and CDR2 FRNRAP.

This clone was detected many times. The rearrangement joins TRBV4-1 to TRBJ1-1; D gene unclear. This CDR3 region has 14 residues. CDR1 is MGHRA, CDR2 YSYEKL, per germline. Trimming pared 0 bases from V and 6 bases from J, leaving 11 bases between. In DNA, the CDR3 is TGCGCCAGCAGCCAAGAGGGCAGACCCGCTGAAGCTTTCTTT. Translation gives CASSQEGRPAEAFF.

The genes are TRBV4-2 and TRBJ1-4, with a weak D call TRBD1 (5 bases). V lost 4 bases to trimming and J lost 7 bases, with 19 bases between them. Germline CDR1 LGHNA, CDR2 YNFKEQ. The CDR3 is 16 amino acids. The CDR3 nucleotides read TGTGCCAGCAGCCGAAGGGGAACAGCAAGACCTGAAAAACTGTTTTTT. Translated, it gives CASSRRGTARPEKLFF.

V is TRBV7-9 and J is TRBJ1-2; D remains unclear. CDR1 and CDR2 from the germline V gene are SEHNR and FQNEAQ (reference sequence). V lost 3 bases and J 8 bases, leaving 10 bases between the germline ends. This CDR3 is built from 12 residues. Here the CDR3 DNA reads TGTGCCAGCAGCTTGGGTGGGCGAGGCTACACCTTC. Protein product: CASSLGGRGYTF. Looking up the rest from reference TRBV7-9 and TRBJ1-2 gives the full variable domain: DTGVSQNPRHKITKRGQNVTFRCDPISEHNRLYWYRQTLGQGPEFLTYFQNEAQLEKSRLLSDRFSAERPKGSFSTLEIQRTEQGDSAMYLCASSLGGRGYTFGSGTRLTVV.